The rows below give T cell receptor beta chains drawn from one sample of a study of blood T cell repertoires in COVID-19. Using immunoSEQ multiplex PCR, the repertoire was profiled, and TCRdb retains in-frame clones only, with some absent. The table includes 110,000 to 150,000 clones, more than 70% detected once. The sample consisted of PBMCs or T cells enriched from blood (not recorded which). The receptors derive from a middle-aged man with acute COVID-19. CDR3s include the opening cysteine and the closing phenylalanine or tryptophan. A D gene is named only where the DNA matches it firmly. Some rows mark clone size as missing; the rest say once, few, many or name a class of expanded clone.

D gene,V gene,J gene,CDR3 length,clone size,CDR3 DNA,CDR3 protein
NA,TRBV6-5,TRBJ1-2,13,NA,TGTGCCAGCAGTCGGGGGGGTAACTATGGCTACACCTTC,CASSRGGNYGYTF
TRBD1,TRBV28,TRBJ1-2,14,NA,TGTGCCAGCAGTTTAAGCGGACAGGCTTATGGCTACACCTTC,CASSLSGQAYGYTF
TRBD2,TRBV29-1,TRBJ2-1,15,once,TGCAGCGCCGCAGCGGGAGAGCACTCCTACAATGAGCAGTTCTTC,CSAAAGEHSYNEQFF
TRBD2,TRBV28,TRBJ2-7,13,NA,TGTGCCAGCAGTCCGGGACTAGCGCGGGAGCAGTACTTC,CASSPGLAREQYF
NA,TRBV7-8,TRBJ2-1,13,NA,TGTGCCAGCAGCTTCCTCCCCGGGGGGCTGGAATTCTTC,CASSFLPGGLEFF
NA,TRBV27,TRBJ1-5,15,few,TGTGCCAGCAGTTCTGACCGGGACTGGACGCAGCCCCAGCATTTT,CASSSDRDWTQPQHF
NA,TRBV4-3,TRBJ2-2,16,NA,TGCGCCAGCAGCCAATCGGTGGGGGGGAACACCGGGGAGCTGTTTTTT,CASSQSVGGNTGELFF
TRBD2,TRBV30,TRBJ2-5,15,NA,TGTGCCTGGAGTGAAGGGACTAGCGGCTCGGGGACCCAGTACTTC,CAWSEGTSGSGTQYF
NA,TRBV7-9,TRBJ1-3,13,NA,TGTGCCAGCAGCTCAGACTCTGGAAACACCATATATTTT,CASSSDSGNTIYF
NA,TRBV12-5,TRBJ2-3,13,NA,TGTGCTAGTGGTTTGGGGGGCATGGATACGCAGTATTTT,CASGLGGMDTQYF
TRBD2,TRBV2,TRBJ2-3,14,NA,TGTGCCAGCAGACGGGGGGAGGAAACAGATACGCAGTATTTT,CASRRGEETDTQYF
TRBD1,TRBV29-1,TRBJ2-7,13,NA,TGCAGCGTGAGGGACAGGGCTTCCTACGAGCAGTACTTC,CSVRDRASYEQYF
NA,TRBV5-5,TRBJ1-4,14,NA,TGTGCCAGCAGCGGTACCGGTGGTAATGAAAAACTGTTTTTT,CASSGTGGNEKLFF
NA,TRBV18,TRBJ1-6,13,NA,TGTGCCAGCTCGACAGAGTATAATTCACCCCTCCACTTT,CASSTEYNSPLHF